One and the same sample provided the 3 T cell receptor beta chains below, sequenced in a study of CD8 T cells in ankylosing spondylitis. TCRdb processed the 5' RACE reads anew with MiXCR; each CDR3 protein has one entry. The data hold some 250,000 distinct CDR3 sequences, with about 10% observed a single time. The sequenced sample was blood, either unsorted or a sorted T cell fraction (not recorded which). Every receptor here comes from a male donor with ankylosing spondylitis or in good health (not recorded which).

This clonotype showed up many times. V is TRBV4-2 and J is TRBJ2-7; 15 nucleotides agree with TRBD2. In germline, CDR1 is LGHNA, CDR2 YNFKEQ. Trimming removed 3 bases from V and 0 bases from J; junction bases left unmatched: 9. CDR3 size: 19 residues. CDR3 sequence: CASSHKPGTSGGSSYEQYF. The CDR3, as DNA: TGTGCCAGCAGCCACAAACCCGGGACTAGCGGGGGGAGCTCCTACGAGCAGTACTTC.

This clonotype has at least ten counts. The chain couples TRBV5-1 to TRBJ1-2; D is uncertain. V dropped 3 bases and J dropped 8 bases, with 17 bases sitting between them. The germline gives CDR1 SGHRS, CDR2 YFSETQ. This CDR3 contains 14 residues. CDR3 sequence reads: CASSSVQASGGYTF. The CDR3 nucleotides are TGCGCCAGCAGCTCTGTCCAGGCTTCCGGGGGCTACACCTTC. The full variable domain, in which reference TRBV5-1 and TRBJ1-2 provide the parts outside the CDR3, is KAGVTQTPRYLIKTRGQQVTLSCSPISGHRSVSWYQQTPGQGLQFLFEYFSETQRNKGNFPGRFSGRQFSNSRSEMNVSTLELGDSALYLCASSSVQASGGYTFGSGTRLTVV.

This clonotype came up many times. The rearrangement links TRBV28 to TRBJ2-1, with no clear D. The CDR3 loop spans 14 amino acids. Germline V gene sequence: CDR1 MDHEN, CDR2 SYDVKM. V was pared by 7 bases and J by 7 bases, with 17 bases between. This chain's CDR3 is CASTLHSSGNEQFF. CDR3 bases: TGTGCCAGCACCCTCCACTCCTCAGGTAATGAGCAGTTCTTC.